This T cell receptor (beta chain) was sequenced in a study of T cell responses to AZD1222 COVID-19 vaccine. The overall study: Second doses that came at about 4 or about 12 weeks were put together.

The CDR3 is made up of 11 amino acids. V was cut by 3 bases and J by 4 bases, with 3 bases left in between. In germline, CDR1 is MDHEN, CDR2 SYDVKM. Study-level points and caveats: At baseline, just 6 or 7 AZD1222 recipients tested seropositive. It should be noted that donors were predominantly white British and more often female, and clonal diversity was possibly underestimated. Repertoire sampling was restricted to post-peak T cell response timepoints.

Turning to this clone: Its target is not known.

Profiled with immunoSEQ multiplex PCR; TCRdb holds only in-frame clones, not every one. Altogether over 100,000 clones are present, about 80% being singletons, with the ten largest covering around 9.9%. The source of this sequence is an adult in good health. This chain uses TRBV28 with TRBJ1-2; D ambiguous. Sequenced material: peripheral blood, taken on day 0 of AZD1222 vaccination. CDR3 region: CASSLSYGYTF. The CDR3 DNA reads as TGTGCCAGCAGTTTGTCCTATGGCTACACCTTC.